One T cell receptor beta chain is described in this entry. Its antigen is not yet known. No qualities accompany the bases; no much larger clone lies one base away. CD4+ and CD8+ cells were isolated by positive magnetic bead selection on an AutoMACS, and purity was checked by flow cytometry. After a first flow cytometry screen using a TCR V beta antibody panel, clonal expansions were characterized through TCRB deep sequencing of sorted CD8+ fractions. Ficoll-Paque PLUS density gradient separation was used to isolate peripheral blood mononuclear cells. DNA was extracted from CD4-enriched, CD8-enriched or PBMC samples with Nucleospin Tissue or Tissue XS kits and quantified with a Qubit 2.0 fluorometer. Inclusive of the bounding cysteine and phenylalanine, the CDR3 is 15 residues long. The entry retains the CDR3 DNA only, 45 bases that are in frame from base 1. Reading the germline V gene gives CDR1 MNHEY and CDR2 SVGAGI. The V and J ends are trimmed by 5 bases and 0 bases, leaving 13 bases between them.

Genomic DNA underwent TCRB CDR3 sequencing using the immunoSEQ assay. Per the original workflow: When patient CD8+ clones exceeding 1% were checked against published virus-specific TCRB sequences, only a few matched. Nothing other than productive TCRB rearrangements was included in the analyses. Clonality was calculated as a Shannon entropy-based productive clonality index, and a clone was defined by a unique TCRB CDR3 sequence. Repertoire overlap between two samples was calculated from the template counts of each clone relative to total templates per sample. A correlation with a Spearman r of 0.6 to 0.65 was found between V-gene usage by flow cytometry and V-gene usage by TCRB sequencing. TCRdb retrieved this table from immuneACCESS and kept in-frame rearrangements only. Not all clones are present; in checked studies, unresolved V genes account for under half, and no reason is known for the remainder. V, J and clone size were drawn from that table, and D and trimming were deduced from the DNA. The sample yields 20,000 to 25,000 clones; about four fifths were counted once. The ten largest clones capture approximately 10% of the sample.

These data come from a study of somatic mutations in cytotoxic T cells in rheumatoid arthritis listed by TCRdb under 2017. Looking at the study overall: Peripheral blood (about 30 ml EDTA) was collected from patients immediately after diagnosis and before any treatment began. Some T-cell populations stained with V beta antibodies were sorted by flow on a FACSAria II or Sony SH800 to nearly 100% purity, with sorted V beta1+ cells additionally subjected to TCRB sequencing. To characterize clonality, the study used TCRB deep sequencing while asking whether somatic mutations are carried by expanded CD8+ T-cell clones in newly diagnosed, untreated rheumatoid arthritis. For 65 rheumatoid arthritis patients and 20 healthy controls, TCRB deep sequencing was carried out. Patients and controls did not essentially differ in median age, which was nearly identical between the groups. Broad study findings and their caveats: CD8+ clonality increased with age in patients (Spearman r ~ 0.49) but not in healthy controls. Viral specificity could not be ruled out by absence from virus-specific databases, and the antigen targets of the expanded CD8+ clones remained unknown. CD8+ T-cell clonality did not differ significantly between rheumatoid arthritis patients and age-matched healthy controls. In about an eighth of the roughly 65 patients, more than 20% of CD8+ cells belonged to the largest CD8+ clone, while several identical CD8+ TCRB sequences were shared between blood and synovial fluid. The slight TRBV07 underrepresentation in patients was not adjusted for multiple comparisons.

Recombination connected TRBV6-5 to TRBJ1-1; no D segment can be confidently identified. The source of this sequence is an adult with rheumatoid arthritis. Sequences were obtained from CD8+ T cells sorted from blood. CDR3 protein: CASSIRTDMNTEAFF. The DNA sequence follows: TGTGCCAGCAGTATTCGGACCGACATGAACACTGAAGCTTTCTTT.